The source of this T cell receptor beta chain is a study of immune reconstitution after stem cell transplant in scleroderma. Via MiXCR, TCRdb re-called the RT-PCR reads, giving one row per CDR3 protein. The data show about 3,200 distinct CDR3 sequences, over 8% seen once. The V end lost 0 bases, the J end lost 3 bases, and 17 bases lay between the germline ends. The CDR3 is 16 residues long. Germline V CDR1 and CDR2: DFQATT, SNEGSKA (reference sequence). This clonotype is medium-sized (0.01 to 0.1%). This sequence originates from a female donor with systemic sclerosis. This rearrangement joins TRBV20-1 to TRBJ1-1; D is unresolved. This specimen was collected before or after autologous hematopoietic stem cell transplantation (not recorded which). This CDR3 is CSARDLRVITDTEAFF. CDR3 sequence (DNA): TGCAGTGCTAGAGATCTAAGGGTGATCACCGACACTGAAGCTTTCTTT.